The clone carrying this T cell receptor (beta chain) was counted at least ten times. The antigen is undetermined. This entry is derived from a study of T-cell reconstitution after alpha-beta-depleted transplantation in children. Points from the study as a whole: Newly produced T cells mostly accounted for T-cell counts and diversity one year post-transplant. Several patients had high TCRbeta diversity at day 60; it came from surviving recipient T cells and thymic progenitors. Two months or so post-transplant, alpha-beta T cells reportedly derived from several hundred expanded graft clones.

Preparation of the TCRbeta library was carried out with unique molecular identifiers. TCRdb redid the calling of the PCR reads with MiXCR, one entry per CDR3 protein. Of about 280,000 distinct CDR3 sequences listed, roughly 12% were seen once; the top ten hold about a quarter. The germline CDR1 and CDR2 sequences are DFQATT and SNEGSKA (reference sequence). V lost 6 bases and J lost 5; bases outside the gene matches: 4. The CDR3 consists of 12 residues. Sequencing used peripheral blood, obtained 180 days after TCRalphabeta/CD19-depleted stem cell transplant. This TCR was sampled from a male patient between 2 and 10 years old who had a stem cell transplant for chronic granulomatous disease, so the T cells may come from the graft donor. This rearrangement joins TRBV20-1 to TRBJ1-5; TRBD1 agrees at 7 bases. The CDR3 region has the DNA TGCAGTGCCCGACAGGGATATCAGCCCCAGCATTTT. The encoded protein is CSARQGYQPQHF.